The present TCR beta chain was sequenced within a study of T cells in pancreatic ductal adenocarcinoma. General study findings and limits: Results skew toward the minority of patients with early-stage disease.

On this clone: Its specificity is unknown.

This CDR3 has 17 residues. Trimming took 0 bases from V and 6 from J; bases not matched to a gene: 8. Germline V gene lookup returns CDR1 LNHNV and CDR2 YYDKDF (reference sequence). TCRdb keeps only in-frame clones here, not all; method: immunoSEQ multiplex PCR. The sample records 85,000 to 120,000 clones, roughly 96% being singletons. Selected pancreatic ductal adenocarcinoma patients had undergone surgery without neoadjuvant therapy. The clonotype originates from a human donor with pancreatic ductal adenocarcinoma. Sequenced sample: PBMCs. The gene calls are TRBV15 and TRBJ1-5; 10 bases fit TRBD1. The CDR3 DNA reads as TGTGCCACCAGCAGAGATCGACAGGGGGCGAACGGTCAGCCCCAGCATTTT. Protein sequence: CATSRDRQGANGQPQHF. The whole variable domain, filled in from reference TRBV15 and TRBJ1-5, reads DAMVIQNPRYQVTQFGKPVTLSCSQTLNHNVMYWYQQKSSQAPKLLFHYYDKDFNNEADTPDNFQSRRPNTSFCFLDIRSPGLGDTAMYLCATSRDRQGANGQPQHFGDGTRLSIL.